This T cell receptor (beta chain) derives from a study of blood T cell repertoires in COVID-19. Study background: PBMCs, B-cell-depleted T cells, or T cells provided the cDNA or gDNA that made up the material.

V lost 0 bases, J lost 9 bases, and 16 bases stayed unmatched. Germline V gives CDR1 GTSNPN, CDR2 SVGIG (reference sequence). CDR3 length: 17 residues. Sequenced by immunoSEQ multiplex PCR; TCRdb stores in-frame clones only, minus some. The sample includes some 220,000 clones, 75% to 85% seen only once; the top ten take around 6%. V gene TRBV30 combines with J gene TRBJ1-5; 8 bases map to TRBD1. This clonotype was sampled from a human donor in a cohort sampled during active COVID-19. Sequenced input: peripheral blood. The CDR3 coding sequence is TGTGCCTGGAGTGTCGGAGCGACAGGGGCATCCCCAGGGCCCCAGCATTTT. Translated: CAWSVGATGASPGPQHF.